This TCR beta chain was found in a study of T cells in localized non-small cell lung cancer. Overall study findings and caveats: Uninvolved adjacent lung had higher T cell clonality than tumor and all other tissues. Higher blood T cell density went with longer overall survival.

The table lists this clone with a count of one. The antigen is unknown. Germline V gene data show CDR1 as MDHEN and CDR2 as SYDVKM. The CDR3 runs to 13 residues. Trimming took 7 bases from V and 6 from J, leaving 13 bases between them. TCRdb's table, derived via immunoSEQ multiplex PCR, lists solely in-frame clones and lacks some. Altogether 20,000 to 25,000 clones are present, under 90% being singletons, with the ten largest covering 20% to 25%. This TCR derives from a man aged 40 to 69 with stage I squamous cell lung carcinoma. This chain links TRBV28 with TRBJ1-5; weak D call: TRBD1 (5 bases). This sample comprised peripheral blood, obtained before any cancer treatment. DNA for the CDR3: TGTGCCAGCATTACGGGGCCCGGTCAGCCCCAGCATTTT. This encodes CASITGPGQPQHF.